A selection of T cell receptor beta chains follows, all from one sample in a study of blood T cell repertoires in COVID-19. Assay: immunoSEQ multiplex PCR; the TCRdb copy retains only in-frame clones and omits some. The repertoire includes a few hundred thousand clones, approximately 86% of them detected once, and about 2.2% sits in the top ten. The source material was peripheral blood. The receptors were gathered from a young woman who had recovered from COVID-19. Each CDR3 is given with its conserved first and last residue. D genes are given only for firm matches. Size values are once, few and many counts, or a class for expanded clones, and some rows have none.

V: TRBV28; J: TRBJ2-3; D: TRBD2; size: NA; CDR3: CASSSIPTLSSGNTDTQYF; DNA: TGTGCCAGCAGTTCTATCCCCACCTTGTCCAGCGGGAACACAGATACGCAGTATTTT
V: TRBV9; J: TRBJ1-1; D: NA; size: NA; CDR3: CASSPHPTGNTEAFF; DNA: TGTGCCAGCAGCCCTCACCCGACGGGAAACACTGAAGCTTTCTTT
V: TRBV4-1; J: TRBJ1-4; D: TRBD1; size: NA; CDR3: CASRRQGTNEKLFF; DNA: TGCGCCAGCAGACGACAGGGCACTAATGAAAAACTGTTTTTT
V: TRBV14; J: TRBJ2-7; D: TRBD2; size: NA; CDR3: CASSRNRASGLSYEQYF; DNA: TGTGCCAGCAGTCGTAATAGGGCTAGCGGGTTGTCCTACGAGCAGTACTTC
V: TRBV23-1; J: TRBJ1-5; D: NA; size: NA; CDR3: CASSHRQNHNQPQHF; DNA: TGCGCCAGCAGTCATCGACAGAACCACAATCAGCCCCAGCATTTT
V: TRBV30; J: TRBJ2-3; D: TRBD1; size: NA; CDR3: CAWSAGTGSTDTQYF; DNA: TGTGCCTGGAGCGCCGGGACAGGTAGCACAGATACGCAGTATTTT
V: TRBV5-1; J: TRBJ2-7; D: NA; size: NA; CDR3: CASRNSSSYEQYF; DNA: TGCGCCAGCAGGAATAGTAGCTCCTACGAGCAGTACTTC
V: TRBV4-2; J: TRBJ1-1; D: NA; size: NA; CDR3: CASSQAERVEAFF; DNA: TGTGCCAGCAGCCAGGCGGAACGGGTTGAAGCTTTCTTT
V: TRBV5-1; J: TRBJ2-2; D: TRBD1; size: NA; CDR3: CASSFQGAGTGELFF; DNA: TGCGCCAGCAGCTTTCAGGGGGCCGGCACCGGGGAGCTGTTTTTT
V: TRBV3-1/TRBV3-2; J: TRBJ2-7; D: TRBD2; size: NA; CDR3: CASSQEYPLAGYYEQYF; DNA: TGTGCCAGCAGCCAAGAGTATCCACTAGCGGGTTACTACGAGCAGTACTTC
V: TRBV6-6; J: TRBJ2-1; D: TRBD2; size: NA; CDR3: CASSPRLADNEQFF; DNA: TGTGCCAGCAGCCCCCGACTAGCGGACAATGAGCAGTTCTTC
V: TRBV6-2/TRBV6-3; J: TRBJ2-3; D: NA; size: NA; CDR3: CASSYHTGGTDTQYF; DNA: TGTGCCAGCAGTTACCACACCGGAGGCACAGATACGCAGTATTTT
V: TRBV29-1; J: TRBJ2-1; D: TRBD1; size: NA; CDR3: CSVGTGVEQFF; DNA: TGCAGCGTTGGGACAGGGGTTGAGCAGTTCTTC
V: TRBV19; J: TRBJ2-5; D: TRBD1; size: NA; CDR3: CASSVWDRGQGETQYF; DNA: TGTGCCAGTAGTGTCTGGGACAGGGGGCAAGGAGAGACCCAGTACTTC
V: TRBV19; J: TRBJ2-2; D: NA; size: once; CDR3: CASSTVVQRNGELFF; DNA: TGTGCCAGTAGTACAGTCGTACAGCGGAACGGGGAGCTGTTTTTT
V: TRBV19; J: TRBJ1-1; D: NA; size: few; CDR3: CASRTGIMNTEAFF; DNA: TGTGCCAGTAGGACAGGCATTATGAACACTGAAGCTTTCTTT
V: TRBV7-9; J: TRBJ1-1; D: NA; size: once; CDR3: CASRPSPGNTEAFF; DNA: TGTGCCAGCAGACCCTCGCCAGGGAACACTGAAGCTTTCTTT
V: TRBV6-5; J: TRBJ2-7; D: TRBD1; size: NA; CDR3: CASRAGTVGTYEQYF; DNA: TGTGCCAGCAGGGCCGGGACAGTTGGTACCTACGAGCAGTACTTC
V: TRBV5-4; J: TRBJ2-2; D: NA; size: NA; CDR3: CASSLAGTNTGELFF; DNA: TGTGCCAGCAGCTTGGCCGGGACGAACACCGGGGAGCTGTTTTTT
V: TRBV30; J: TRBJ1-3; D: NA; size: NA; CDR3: CAWRPGNTIYF; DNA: TGTGCCTGGCGTCCTGGAAACACCATATATTTT
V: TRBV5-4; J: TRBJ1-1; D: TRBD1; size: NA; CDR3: CASSLDRGIFTEAFF; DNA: TGTGCCAGCAGCTTGGACAGGGGTATATTCACTGAAGCTTTCTTT
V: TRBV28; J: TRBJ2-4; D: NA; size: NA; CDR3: CASSFQGPGGNIQYF; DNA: TGTGCCAGCAGTTTTCAAGGGCCAGGGGGGAACATTCAGTACTTC
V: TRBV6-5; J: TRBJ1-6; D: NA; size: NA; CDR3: CASRPMGRYNSPLHF; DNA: TGTGCCAGCAGACCGATGGGCCGTTATAATTCACCCCTCCACTTT
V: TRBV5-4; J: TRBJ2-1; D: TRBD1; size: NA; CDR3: CASSPGQVVYNEQFF; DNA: TGTGCCAGCAGCCCCGGACAGGTTGTCTACAATGAGCAGTTCTTC
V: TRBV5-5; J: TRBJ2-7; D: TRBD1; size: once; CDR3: CASSLEGGISYEQYF; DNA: TGTGCCAGCAGCTTGGAAGGGGGCATCTCCTACGAGCAGTACTTC
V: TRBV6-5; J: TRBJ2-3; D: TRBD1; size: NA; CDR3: CASRWDRGTDTQYF; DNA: TGTGCCAGCAGATGGGACAGGGGGACAGATACGCAGTATTTT
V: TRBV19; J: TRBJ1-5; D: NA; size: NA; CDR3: CASTSRDNLNQPQHF; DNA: TGTGCCAGTACCAGCCGGGACAACCTTAATCAGCCCCAGCATTTT
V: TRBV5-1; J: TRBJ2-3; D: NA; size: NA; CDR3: CASSLEQASTDTQYF; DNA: TGCGCCAGCAGCTTGGAACAGGCTAGCACAGATACGCAGTATTTT
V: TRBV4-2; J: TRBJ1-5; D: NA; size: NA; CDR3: CASSQDQGQHYSNQPQHF; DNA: TGTGCCAGCAGCCAAGATCAAGGACAACATTATAGCAATCAGCCCCAGCATTTT
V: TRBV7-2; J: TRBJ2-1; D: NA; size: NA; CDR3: CASSSTRQAQGEQFF; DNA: TGTGCCAGCAGCTCAACGAGACAGGCCCAAGGGGAGCAGTTCTTC